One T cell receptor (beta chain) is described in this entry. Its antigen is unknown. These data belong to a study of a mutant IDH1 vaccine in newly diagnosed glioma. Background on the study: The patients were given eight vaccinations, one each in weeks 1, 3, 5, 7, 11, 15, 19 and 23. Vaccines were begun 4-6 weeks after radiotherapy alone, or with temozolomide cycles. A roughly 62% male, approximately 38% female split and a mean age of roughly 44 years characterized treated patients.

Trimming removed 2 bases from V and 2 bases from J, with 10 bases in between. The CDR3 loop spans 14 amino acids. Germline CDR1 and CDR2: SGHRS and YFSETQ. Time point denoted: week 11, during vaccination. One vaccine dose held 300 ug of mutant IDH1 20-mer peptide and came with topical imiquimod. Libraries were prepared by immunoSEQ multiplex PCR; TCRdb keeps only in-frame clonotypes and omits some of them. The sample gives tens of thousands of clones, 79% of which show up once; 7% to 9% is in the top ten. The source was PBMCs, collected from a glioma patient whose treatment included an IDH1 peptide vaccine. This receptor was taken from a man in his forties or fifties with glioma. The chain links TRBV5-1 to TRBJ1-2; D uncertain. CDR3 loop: CASSLGSQNYGYTF. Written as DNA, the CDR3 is TGCGCCAGCAGCTTAGGCTCGCAGAACTATGGCTACACCTTC.